These 31 T cell receptor beta chains were sequenced from one sample in a study of cytomegalovirus exposure and HLA in healthy donors. The PCR had 60 Vbeta and 13 Jbeta primers. Produced via immunoSEQ multiplex PCR; TCRdb's table is partial and in-frame only. The sample includes 65,000 to 100,000 clones, over 70% of them seen just once. Specimen: PBMCs. Receptors were obtained from a middle-aged man in good health and CMV-seronegative.

This sequence joins TRBV4-1 and TRBJ2-7; unclear D gene. The CDR3 sequence is 13 residues long. Germline CDR1 MGHRA, CDR2 YSYEKL. The V end was cut by 0 bases, the J end by 5 bases, with 8 bases between. CDR3 nucleotide sequence: TGCGCCAGCAGCCAAGAGCGGCCCAACGAGCAGTACTTC. Protein: CASSQERPNEQYF.

This rearrangement joins TRBV19 to TRBJ2-5; TRBD2 aligns across 8 bases. The CDR3 runs 14 residues. CDR1 is LNHDA, CDR2 SQIVND, per germline (reference sequence). V gave up 5 bases and J gave up 1 base; unmatched junction bases: 3. Written as DNA, the CDR3 is TGTGCCAGTAGTTTCGGGGGGGGCCAAGAGACCCAGTACTTC. Protein: CASSFGGGQETQYF.

The chain carries TRBV11-3 and TRBJ2-2, with D perhaps TRBD1 (6 bases). The V and J ends lost 5 bases and 7 bases respectively, with 11 bases between them. The CDR3 totals 13 residues. Looked up from germline, CDR1 is SGHNT and CDR2 is YENEEA. The CDR3 nucleotides read TGTGCCAGCAGCAGGACAGTTATCGGGGAGCTGTTTTTT. Its protein product is CASSRTVIGELFF.

The rearrangement uses TRBV7-9 and TRBJ1-2; D remains unclear. The CDR3 covers 13 residues. Germline values: CDR1 SEHNR, CDR2 FQNEAQ (reference sequence). V was pared by 5 bases and J by 6 bases, with 13 bases between. CDR3 residues: CASSLPLGHGYTF. The CDR3 DNA sequence: TGTGCCAGCAGCCTCCCTCTAGGTCATGGCTACACCTTC.

The J gene is TRBJ1-1, the V gene TRBV18; 7 bases align to TRBD1. This CDR3 has 14 residues. Germline V CDR1 and CDR2: KGHSH, LQKENI. V trimming: 2 bases; J trimming: 4 bases; junction bases outside the gene matches: 4. The CDR3 reads CASSPAGGFTEAFF. For the CDR3, the DNA is TGTGCCAGCTCACCAGCAGGGGGATTCACTGAAGCTTTCTTT.

This clone has just one count. The genes are TRBV28 and TRBJ2-1; 10 bases align to TRBD2. CDR1 is MDHEN and CDR2 is SYDVKM in the germline V gene. CDR3 size: 15 residues. Trimming at V came to 4 bases and at J to 7 bases, leaving 7 bases not matched to a gene. DNA for the CDR3: TGTGCCAGCAGTTACCAGCGGGGGGGACGAAATGAGCAGTTCTTC. It codes for CASSYQRGGRNEQFF.

The J gene is TRBJ2-3, the V gene TRBV4-1; 7 bases align to TRBD1. The CDR3 sequence is 17 residues long. CDR1 and CDR2 from the germline V gene are MGHRA and YSYEKL. Germline trimming cut 2 bases from V and 2 bases from J; bases unmatched to any gene: 10. CDR3: CASSQYAGTAITDTQYF. CDR3 sequence (DNA): TGCGCCAGCAGCCAATACGCCGGGACAGCGATCACAGATACGCAGTATTTT.

The chain links TRBV7-6 to TRBJ2-1, with TRBD1 identical over 10 bases. The V segment lost 8 bases and the J segment 9 bases; nucleotides outside the gene matches: 13. The germline CDR1 and CDR2 sequences are SGHVS and FNYEAQ. The CDR3 extends over 15 amino acids. The CDR3 DNA sequence: TGTGCCAGCCTAATCGGACGGGACAGGGGTACTGAGCAGTTCTTC. It translates to CASLIGRDRGTEQFF.

This clone has a handful of counts. The V call is TRBV5-1, the J call TRBJ2-2; D gene uncertain. Germline V gives CDR1 SGHRS, CDR2 YFSETQ. This CDR3 comprises 15 residues. Between the trimmed V and J ends, which lost 0 bases and 3 bases, there was a span of 9 bases. In DNA form, the CDR3 reads TGCGCCAGCAGCTTGGGACAAACAGACACCGGGGAGCTGTTTTTT. Its protein product is CASSLGQTDTGELFF.

The genes are TRBV7-7 and TRBJ1-6, with 11 bases fitting TRBD1. Trimming at V came to 3 bases and at J to 1 base, leaving 5 bases not matched to a gene. Germline V gene lookup returns CDR1 SSHAT and CDR2 FNYEAQ (reference sequence). This CDR3 comprises 18 residues. The chain's CDR3 is CASSFGTGGVSYNSPLHF. DNA of the CDR3: TGTGCCAGCAGCTTTGGGACAGGGGGAGTTTCCTATAATTCACCCCTCCACTTT.

This sequence joins TRBV27 and TRBJ1-4; no firm D call. CDR1 and CDR2 from the germline V gene are MNHEY and SMNVEV (reference sequence). V lost 2 bases and J lost 3, with 10 bases in between. The CDR3 loop spans 15 amino acids. The CDR3 nucleotides are TGTGCCAGCAGTTTAATTCCCCAGGCTAATGAAAAACTGTTTTTT. Encoded protein: CASSLIPQANEKLFF.

This CDR3 reads CASSFRQGLNTEAFF. CDR3 sequence (DNA): TGTGCCAGCAGCTTCCGCCAGGGACTAAACACTGAAGCTTTCTTT. This sequence joins TRBV7-9 and TRBJ1-1, with D possibly being TRBD1 (5 bases). The length of the CDR3 is 15 residues. Germline assignment: CDR1 SEHNR and CDR2 FQNEAQ (reference sequence). Trimming removed 3 bases at V and 2 bases at J, with 13 bases between.

Remarks on this clone: Its ends do not fully match the called genes, so a read error is possible. V is TRBV7-9 and J is TRBJ2-1; D may be TRBD2 (5 bases). The CDR3 is 18 amino acids. Germline V gene sequence: CDR1 SEHNR, CDR2 FQNEAQ (reference sequence). As DNA, the CDR3 is TGTTCCAGCAGCTTAGTGAGCCCGACGTGGGCGAGGGTCAATGAGCAGTTCTTC. The encoded protein is CSSSLVSPTWARVNEQFF.

This clone was picked up one time. The rearrangement links TRBV27 to TRBJ2-1; 7 bases are a match to TRBD2. The J segment lost 4 bases and the V segment lost 7 bases, leaving 10 bases of the junction unmatched. Germline values: CDR1 MNHEY, CDR2 SMNVEV (reference sequence). This CDR3 has 15 amino acids. This chain's CDR3 is CASTFSGGEYNEQFF. For the CDR3, the DNA is TGTGCCAGCACATTCTCGGGGGGTGAGTACAATGAGCAGTTCTTC.

The chain employs TRBV28 and TRBJ2-7; possible D gene TRBD2, 5 bases. The V end lost 2 bases, the J end lost 4 bases, and 21 bases lay between the germline ends. This CDR3 comprises 17 residues. Germline loops: CDR1 MDHEN, CDR2 SYDVKM. CDR3: CASSLPQTRRLQYEQYF. The CDR3 region has the DNA TGTGCCAGCAGTTTACCCCAAACTAGACGCCTTCAGTACGAGCAGTACTTC.

The genes are TRBV15 and TRBJ1-5; the D gene is possibly TRBD1 (6 bases). Germline CDR1 LNHNV, CDR2 YYDKDF (reference sequence). The CDR3 consists of 15 residues. V lost 3 bases and J lost 7, with 16 bases in between. CDR3 in DNA: TGTGCCACCAGCAGTGCACAGGGATTCAAACAGCCCCAGCATTTT. It is translated as CATSSAQGFKQPQHF.

This clone was picked up a small number of times. This chain joins TRBV10-3 and TRBJ2-7; D may be TRBD2 (7 bases). The CDR3 has 14 residues. V dropped 2 bases and J dropped 6 bases, with 14 bases sitting between them. From germline, CDR1 is ENHRY and CDR2 SYGVKD. CDR3 residues: CAISEGAGAAEQYF. CDR3 sequence (DNA): TGTGCCATCAGTGAGGGGGCGGGGGCGGCCGAGCAGTACTTC.

The chain links TRBV7-2 to TRBJ1-2; no definite D call. V dropped 1 base and J dropped 5 bases, with 11 bases sitting between them. The CDR3 has 14 residues. Germline V gene sequence: CDR1 SGHTA, CDR2 FQGNSA. The chain's CDR3 is CASSLGVRGYGYTF. CDR3 sequence (DNA): TGTGCCAGCAGCTTAGGCGTACGAGGATATGGCTACACCTTC.

V is TRBV4-1 and J is TRBJ1-2, with a tentative D call TRBD1 (6 bases). This CDR3 has 19 residues. V was shortened by 5 bases and J by 4 bases, with 29 bases between the two germline ends. Germline V gene data show CDR1 as MGHRA and CDR2 as YSYEKL. The CDR3 DNA follows: TGCGCCAGCAGCAACCCCTCGTTTTTCGCGACAGGACTCTCCTATGGCTACACCTTC. Translating it yields CASSNPSFFATGLSYGYTF.

The gene calls are TRBV4-1 and TRBJ2-3, with D tentatively TRBD1 (5 bases). V was clipped by 0 bases and J by 4 bases, with 17 bases between them. CDR3 length equals 17 residues. Germline V gene sequence: CDR1 MGHRA, CDR2 YSYEKL. The CDR3 DNA follows: TGCGCCAGCAGCCAAGAAACAGGTTCCGGATCAGCAGATACGCAGTATTTT. The encoded protein is CASSQETGSGSADTQYF.

The V gene is TRBV30, the J gene TRBJ1-3; D call uncertain. Germline CDR1 GTSNPN, CDR2 SVGIG (reference sequence). The CDR3 runs 14 residues. Trimming pared 4 bases from V and 0 bases from J, leaving 10 bases between. CDR3 DNA: TGTGCCTGGAACCCAACGAGCTCTGGAAACACCATATATTTT. Its translation is CAWNPTSSGNTIYF.

The genes are TRBV7-9 and TRBJ1-1; the D is unclear. Looked up from germline, CDR1 is SEHNR and CDR2 is FQNEAQ (reference sequence). This CDR3 has 12 amino acids. With 4 bases removed from V and 10 bases from J, the gap between germline ends came to 13 bases. The CDR3, as DNA: TGTGCCAGCAGCTCTGCCGACATAACAGCTTTCTTT. Amino acid sequence: CASSSADITAFF. Filled out from reference TRBV7-9 and TRBJ1-1, the complete variable domain reads DTGVSQNPRHKITKRGQNVTFRCDPISEHNRLYWYRQTLGQGPEFLTYFQNEAQLEKSRLLSDRFSAERPKGSFSTLEIQRTEQGDSAMYLCASSSADITAFFGQGTRLTVV.

The chain combines TRBV19 with TRBJ2-1, with unresolved D. Germline V gene sequence: CDR1 LNHDA, CDR2 SQIVND (reference sequence). The CDR3 length is 13 residues. V was trimmed by 0 bases and J by 4 bases, leaving 4 bases between them. For the CDR3, the DNA is TGTGCCAGTAGTATAGACAGGTACAATGAGCAGTTCTTC. It encodes CASSIDRYNEQFF.

The chain combines TRBV5-4 with TRBJ1-6; D might be TRBD1 (6 bases). The germline gives CDR1 SGHNT, CDR2 YYREEE (reference sequence). V dropped 4 bases and J dropped 7 bases, with 9 bases sitting between them. The CDR3 has 13 residues. This CDR3 is CASSIQGNSPLHF. DNA of the CDR3: TGTGCCAGCAGCATACAGGGAAATTCACCCCTCCACTTT. The entire variable domain, with the rest obtained from reference TRBV5-4 and TRBJ1-6, is as follows: ETGVTQSPTHLIKTRGQQVTLRCSSQSGHNTVSWYQQALGQGPQFIFQYYREEENGRGNFPPRFSGLQFPNYSSELNVNALELDDSALYLCASSIQGNSPLHFGNGTRLTVT.

V is TRBV5-1 and J is TRBJ1-4; tentatively, D is TRBD1 (5 bases). This CDR3 contains 15 residues. V was cut by 1 base and J by 8 bases, with 15 bases left in between. Per germline, CDR1 SGHRS and CDR2 YFSETQ. CDR3 in amino acids: CASSLLGRVEEKLFF. CDR3 bases: TGCGCCAGCAGCTTGTTAGGCAGGGTGGAGGAAAAACTGTTTTTT.

The chain carries TRBV28 and TRBJ1-2; 10 nucleotides align to TRBD1. The CDR3 runs 14 residues. Germline V gene sequence: CDR1 MDHEN, CDR2 SYDVKM. The V segment lost 6 bases and the J segment 7 bases; nucleotides outside the gene matches: 8. Here the CDR3 DNA reads TGTGCCAGCAGGCAAAGCGGGACAGGGGTTGGCTACACCTTC. Amino acid sequence: CASRQSGTGVGYTF.

J is TRBJ2-4 and V is TRBV7-2, with TRBD1 matching 7 bases. This CDR3 is 14 amino acids long. The germline CDR1 and CDR2 sequences are SGHTA and FQGNSA. Germline trimming cut 5 bases from V and 8 bases from J; bases unmatched to any gene: 9. The CDR3 nucleotides are TGTGCCAGCAGCCCAGGGGACAGAAGAGACATTCAGTACTTC. This encodes CASSPGDRRDIQYF.

The J gene is TRBJ1-3, the V gene TRBV6-4; no firm D call. Deletions cut 6 bases from V and 4 bases from J, with 10 bases between. Germline values: CDR1 MRHNA, CDR2 SNTAGT. This CDR3 spans 13 amino acids. CDR3 loop: CASSSLRGNTIYF. The CDR3 DNA follows: TGTGCCAGCAGCTCGCTGCGGGGAAACACCATATATTTT.

This clone appeared once. This chain uses TRBV28 with TRBJ2-1; 12 nucleotides line up with TRBD2. V lost 6 bases and J lost 6; bases outside the gene matches: 6. This CDR3 is built from 15 residues. CDR1 and CDR2 (germline): MDHEN, SYDVKM. The CDR3 coding sequence is TGTGCCAGCAGCGGGCTAGCGGGGGGGCTCAATGAGCAGTTCTTC. Its protein product is CASSGLAGGLNEQFF.

The chain employs TRBV7-3 and TRBJ2-2, with TRBD2 as a possible D gene (6 bases). Germline CDR1 reads SGHTA; CDR2 reads FQGTGA. Between the trimmed V and J ends, which lost 4 bases and 6 bases, there was a span of 24 bases. The CDR3 extends over 18 amino acids. This CDR3 reads CASSSHTPGRRRAGELFF. CDR3 DNA: TGTGCCAGCAGCTCACATACTCCCGGTCGCAGGAGGGCCGGGGAGCTGTTTTTT. The full variable domain, its missing parts supplied by reference TRBV7-3 and TRBJ2-2, is GAGVSQTPSNKVTEKGKYVELRCDPISGHTALYWYRQSLGQGPEFLIYFQGTGAADDSGLPNDRFFAVRPEGSVSTLKIQRTERGDSAVYLCASSSHTPGRRRAGELFFGEGSRLTVL.

This rearrangement joins TRBV28 to TRBJ2-5, with 9 bases aligning to TRBD2. After removal of 3 bases from V and 0 bases from J, the junction contained 5 bases not matched to a gene. Looked up from germline, CDR1 is MDHEN and CDR2 is SYDVKM. The CDR3 totals 16 residues. CDR3 sequence: CASSFGAGGNQETQYF. The CDR3, as DNA: TGTGCCAGCAGTTTCGGGGCGGGGGGGAACCAAGAGACCCAGTACTTC.